These 22 T cell receptor beta chains were sequenced from one sample in a study of T cell responses to AZD1222 COVID-19 vaccine. Here immunoSEQ multiplex PCR was the method, and the copy in TCRdb shows in-frame clones only, minus some. The data contain some 200,000 clones, approximately 90% of them singletons. The sequenced sample was peripheral blood, obtained on day 0 of AZD1222 vaccination. All receptors derive from an adult in good health.

The rearrangement links TRBV11-3 to TRBJ2-1; 13 bases line up with TRBD2. The CDR3 extends over 13 amino acids. CDR1 SGHNT and CDR2 YENEEA come from the germline V gene. V was clipped by 10 bases and J by 12 bases; unmatched bases: 9. Written as DNA, the CDR3 is TGTGCCAACTCGGGGACTAGCGGGGTTTGGCAGTTCTTC. This translates into CANSGTSGVWQFF.

J is TRBJ2-7 and V is TRBV7-2, with 11 bases identical to TRBD1. The CDR3 contains 15 residues. Unmatched junction bases numbered 8, after V lost 4 bases and J lost 6 bases. The germline V gene encodes CDR1 SGHTA and CDR2 FQGNSA. CDR3 residues: CASSSSPGQGVEQYF. The CDR3 DNA follows: TGTGCCAGCAGCTCATCTCCGGGACAGGGGGTCGAGCAGTACTTC.

The chain employs TRBV29-1 and TRBJ2-5; no clear D. The germline CDR1 and CDR2 sequences are SQVTM and ANQGSEA. The ends were cut back, 7 bases at V and 5 bases at J, with 5 bases in the middle. This CDR3 has 9 residues. CDR3 DNA: TGCAGCGCTGGGGAGACCCAGTACTTC. This gives the protein CSAGETQYF. Variable domain in full (rest from reference TRBV29-1 and TRBJ2-5): SAVISQKPSRDICQRGTSLTIQCQVDSQVTMMFWYRQQPGQSLTLIATANQGSEATYESGFVIDKFPISRPNLTFSTLTVSNMSPEDSSIYLCSAGETQYFGPGTRLLVL.

The V gene is TRBV6-5, the J gene TRBJ1-2; D is unresolved. The germline gives CDR1 MNHEY, CDR2 SVGAGI. V was shortened by 5 bases and J by 8 bases, with 21 bases between the two germline ends. CDR3 length: 15 amino acids. CDR3 region: CASSSGSGTTMGYTF. CDR3 coding DNA: TGTGCCAGCAGTAGTGGCAGCGGCACCACCATGGGCTACACCTTC.

The chain carries TRBV4-3 and TRBJ1-3; TRBD1 might be the D (5 bases). Trimming removed 0 bases from V and 0 bases from J, with 12 bases in between. Germline CDR1 reads LGHNA; CDR2 reads YSLEER. The CDR3 consists of 17 residues. The CDR3 DNA is TGCGCCAGCAGCCAAGAGTCCGGGACGAGCTCTGGAAACACCATATATTTT. Protein product: CASSQESGTSSGNTIYF.

This chain joins TRBV5-8 and TRBJ1-2; the D gene is possibly TRBD1 (5 bases). V lost 1 base and J lost 2, with 9 bases in between. The CDR3 loop spans 14 amino acids. CDR1 is SGHTS, CDR2 YDEGEE, per germline. CDR3: CASSLRRGNYGYTF. DNA for the CDR3: TGTGCCAGCAGCTTGAGGCGGGGGAACTATGGCTACACCTTC. The variable domain in full, completed from reference TRBV5-8 and TRBJ1-2, reads EAGVTQSPTHLIKTRGQQATLRCSPISGHTSVYWYQQALGLGLQFLLWYDEGEERNRGNFPPRFSGRQFPNYSSELNVNALELEDSALYLCASSLRRGNYGYTFGSGTRLTVV.

The rearrangement links TRBV7-9 to TRBJ1-4; D perhaps matches TRBD1 (5 bases). CDR1 is SEHNR, CDR2 FQNEAQ, per germline (reference sequence). V lost 5 bases and J lost 7, with 14 bases in between. The CDR3 covers 14 residues. The CDR3 bases are TGTGCCAGCAGCGCCGGGACTACAGGTGAAAAACTGTTTTTT. The encoded protein is CASSAGTTGEKLFF.

The CDR3: CASSFLGQGASGTQYF. CDR3 nucleotides: TGTGCCAGCAGTTTCCTCGGACAGGGGGCTTCTGGTACGCAGTATTTT. This chain joins TRBV28 and TRBJ2-3, with TRBD1 matching over 11 bases. The ends lost 3 bases at V and 8 bases at J; junction bases unmatched: 10. Germline values: CDR1 MDHEN, CDR2 SYDVKM. This CDR3 has 16 amino acids.

J is TRBJ1-3 and V is TRBV28; D unresolved. The CDR3 spans 15 residues. V was clipped by 5 bases and J by 0 bases, with 11 bases between them. Germline CDR1 is MDHEN and CDR2 is SYDVKM. The CDR3 nucleotides are TGTGCCAGCAGTCCCGCACGCGTCTCTGGAAACACCATATATTTT. As protein: CASSPARVSGNTIYF.

The genes are TRBV18 and TRBJ2-7; 7 bases match TRBD2. Germline CDR1 is KGHSH and CDR2 is LQKENI. With 4 bases clipped from V and 6 bases from J, the junction kept 12 bases outside the gene matches. The CDR3 contains 15 residues. This CDR3 is CASSLASGGGSEQYF. For the CDR3, the DNA is TGTGCCAGCTCACTGGCTAGCGGAGGAGGCTCCGAGCAGTACTTC.

This sequence joins TRBV4-1 and TRBJ2-7, with 11 bases that match TRBD2. The length of the CDR3 is 15 residues. V was clipped by 3 bases and J by 0 bases; unmatched bases: 1. Per the germline V gene, CDR1 is MGHRA and CDR2 is YSYEKL. CDR3 DNA: TGCGCCAGCAGCCATGGGACTAGCGGCTCCTACGAGCAGTACTTC. This gives the protein CASSHGTSGSYEQYF.

The chain is built from TRBV19 and TRBJ2-7; TRBD1 is a possible D gene (5 bases). This CDR3 region has 14 residues. CDR1 LNHDA and CDR2 SQIVND come from the germline V gene (reference sequence). Trimming left V 0 bases short and J 0 bases short, with 6 bases between. The CDR3 region has the DNA TGTGCCAGTAGTATAGATGACAGCTCCTACGAGCAGTACTTC. Translated, it gives CASSIDDSSYEQYF.

This chain joins TRBV7-2 and TRBJ1-2; a possible D gene is TRBD1 (5 bases). Trimming stripped 4 bases from V and 4 bases from J, with 10 bases between. There are 13 residues in the CDR3. The germline gives CDR1 SGHTA, CDR2 FQGNSA. DNA for the CDR3: TGTGCCAGCAGCTCGTCGGGGGGCTATGGCTACACCTTC. Translated: CASSSSGGYGYTF.

The CDR3 sequence is CASSVVSTAVSTTNSPLHF. DNA for the CDR3: TGTGCCAGCAGTGTAGTTAGTACAGCTGTCTCCACGACTAATTCACCCCTCCACTTT. The V call is TRBV6-4, the J call TRBJ1-6; D ambiguous. Germline CDR1 reads MRHNA; CDR2 reads SNTAGT. V was shortened by 4 bases and J by 6 bases, with 25 bases between the two germline ends. CDR3 length: 19 residues.

The rearrangement uses TRBV2 and TRBJ2-1; D assignment may be TRBD1 or TRBD2 (5 bases each). Germline CDR1 reads SNHLY; CDR2 reads FYNNEI. V shed 5 bases and J shed 7 bases, with 21 bases lying between them. The CDR3 is made up of 16 amino acids. CDR3 loop: CASSLRDRPLGNEQFF. As DNA, the CDR3 is TGTGCCAGCAGTCTAAGGGACCGACCTCTGGGGAATGAGCAGTTCTTC. Looking up the rest from reference TRBV2 and TRBJ2-1 gives the full variable domain: EPEVTQTPSHQVTQMGQEVILRCVPISNHLYFYWYRQILGQKVEFLVSFYNNEISEKSEIFDDQFSVERPDGSNFTLKIRSTKLEDSAMYFCASSLRDRPLGNEQFFGPGTRLTVL.

The genes are TRBV24-1 and TRBJ2-2; 7 nucleotides agree with TRBD1. Trimming removed 8 bases from V and 0 bases from J; junction bases left unmatched: 2. This CDR3 has 14 residues. Germline V gives CDR1 KGHDR, CDR2 SFDVKD. The CDR3 loop reads CATTDRTNTGELFF. The CDR3 bases are TGTGCCACCACGGACAGGACGAACACCGGGGAGCTGTTTTTT.

The genes are TRBV12-3 or TRBV12-4 and TRBJ1-1; tentatively, D is TRBD1 (6 bases). CDR3 size: 13 residues. The V end lost 4 bases, the J end lost 7 bases, and 13 bases lay between the germline ends. The CDR3 sequence is CASSSTGTYEAFF. The DNA for the CDR3 is TGTGCCAGCAGTTCTACAGGGACTTATGAAGCTTTCTTT.

This clone was seen once. The chain couples TRBV6-5 to TRBJ1-6, with D possibly being TRBD1 (5 bases). CDR1 is MNHEY, CDR2 SVGAGI, per germline. V was trimmed by 6 bases and J by 10 bases, leaving 10 bases between them. CDR3 size: 12 residues. Here the CDR3 reads CASRRGDSPLHF. The DNA of the CDR3 is TGTGCCAGCAGGAGGGGTGACTCACCCCTCCACTTT.

This clone was seen only once. V and J are TRBV27 and TRBJ2-3; perhaps D is TRBD1 or TRBD2 (5 bases each). The CDR3 loop spans 14 amino acids. Trimming removed 1 base at V and 6 bases at J, with 11 bases between. The germline CDR1 and CDR2 sequences are MNHEY and SMNVEV (reference sequence). The CDR3 spells CASSLLGTGDTQYF. CDR3 sequence (DNA): TGTGCCAGCAGTTTATTGGGGACCGGCGATACGCAGTATTTT.

The chain combines TRBV10-1 with TRBJ2-3; TRBD2 agrees at 8 bases. J was trimmed by 4 bases and V by 7 bases; bases with no gene match: 7. Germline CDR1 and CDR2: WNHNN and SYGVQD (reference sequence). The CDR3 spans 14 residues. CDR3 loop: CASKAGAVPDTQYF. DNA of the CDR3: TGCGCCAGCAAAGCGGGGGCCGTTCCAGATACGCAGTATTTT.

This chain links TRBV19 with TRBJ1-4, with a possible D match to TRBD1 (5 bases). CDR3 length: 16 residues. Per germline, CDR1 LNHDA and CDR2 SQIVND (reference sequence). V dropped 3 bases and J dropped 5 bases, with 16 bases sitting between them. The CDR3 loop is CASSITRGRSNEKLFF. Here the CDR3 DNA reads TGTGCCAGTAGTATCACAAGGGGACGGTCGAATGAAAAACTGTTTTTT.

This clone has just one count. The chain has TRBV6-5 and TRBJ1-5; D may be TRBD1 (6 bases). Between the trimmed V and J ends, which lost 5 bases and 0 bases, there was a span of 11 bases. The CDR3 extends over 15 amino acids. Germline CDR1 reads MNHEY; CDR2 reads SVGAGI. The CDR3 protein is CASSPGQSSNQPQHF. The CDR3 DNA reads TGTGCCAGCAGTCCCGGACAGTCTAGCAATCAGCCCCAGCATTTT.